This TCR beta chain emerged from a study of T cells in localized non-small cell lung cancer. Using immunoSEQ multiplex PCR, the repertoire was profiled, and TCRdb retains in-frame clones only, with some absent. Of over 10,000 clones listed, about 86% are singletons. Germline CDR1 reads SGHRS; CDR2 reads YFSETQ. This CDR3 is 16 amino acids long. With 2 bases clipped from V and 6 bases from J, the junction kept 11 bases outside the gene matches. The chain has TRBV5-1 and TRBJ2-3, with 8 bases lining up with TRBD2. This receptor was obtained from a male donor aged 60 or over with stage III lung adenocarcinoma. The sample here was peripheral blood, taken before any cancer treatment. CDR3 loop: CASSFLSSGSADTQYF. CDR3 nucleotides: TGCGCCAGCAGCTTTCTATCCAGCGGGAGTGCGGATACGCAGTATTTT.